This T cell receptor (beta chain) was sequenced during a study of blood T cell repertoires in COVID-19. This CDR3 region has 13 residues. V was trimmed by 2 bases and J by 3 bases, leaving 8 bases between them. The germline CDR1 and CDR2 sequences are GTSNPN and SVGIG (reference sequence). This table comes from immunoSEQ multiplex PCR, and its TCRdb copy is limited to in-frame clones, with some not included. Of some 670,000 clones in the sample, more than 80% are singletons; the top ten hold roughly 0.25%. Sequenced: peripheral blood. This chain connects TRBV30 to TRBJ2-1; D call uncertain. The sequence was obtained from a woman aged 18-30 years with acute or convalescent COVID-19. This CDR3 reads CAWSTGFYNEQFF. The CDR3 nucleotides are TGTGCCTGGAGTACTGGTTTCTACAATGAGCAGTTCTTC. Supplemented by reference TRBV30 and TRBJ2-1, the full variable domain reads SQTIHQWPATLVQPVGSPLSLECTVEGTSNPNLYWYRQAAGRGLQLLFYSVGIGQISSEVPQNLSASRPQDRQFILSSKKLLLSDSGFYLCAWSTGFYNEQFFGPGTRLTVL.